This is a list of T cell receptor beta chains from one sample in a study of beta chain features in type 1 diabetes. Repertoires were generated with immunoSEQ multiplex PCR, while TCRdb's copy carries only in-frame clones and drops some. The table lists a few hundred thousand clones, 9.5% to 13% of them singletons. What was sequenced was naive CD4+ T cells from blood. Every receptor here comes from a young man with type 1 diabetes. Both conserved end residues are part of each CDR3. The order of the fields is V gene, clone size, CDR3 protein. Size values are once, few and many counts, or a class for expanded clones, and some rows have none.

TRBV7-6 | NA | CASSLTQSGLYNEQFF
TRBV10-2 | NA | CASSGWTGATTSQYF
TRBV29-1 | few | CSVEGSAGASSYNEQFF
TRBV25-1 | NA | CASSEVRGNTGELFF
TRBV30 | few | CAWSSKTDGNTIYF
TRBV18 | NA | CASSRDRVDEQYF
TRBV4-3 | few | CASSPAGGGQETQYF
TRBV29-1 | NA | CSASTGYGYTF
TRBV7-2 | NA | CASSLSPPPDTQYF
TRBV30 | few | CAWRTLKLGQGTHEQYF
TRBV14 | few | CASSQDQQGGGYTF
TRBV7-2 | NA | CASSFGQGNEQFF
TRBV5-1 | NA | CASSFGTPKFSLGNTIYF
TRBV5-1 | NA | CASSPRGFMNTEAFF
TRBV5-1 | few | CASRGNRGSEKLFF
TRBV28 | few | CASSFGQETQYF
TRBV28 | few | CASSSGQGAITWGDNEQFF
TRBV28 | few | CASSYGREQTQYF
TRBV6-5 | NA | CASSKDRASGELFF
TRBV6-1 | NA | CASSVQGTYEQYF
TRBV10-3 | NA | CAISESRVGHEQYF
TRBV5-1 | few | CASSLASYNEQFF
TRBV6-6 | few | CASSYADGGEAFF
TRBV19 | few | CASSLTGTGLYEQYF
TRBV25-1 | NA | CASSTGELLFF
TRBV18 | few | CASSPVLPRQGKNEQFF
TRBV5-4 | few | CASSLDRSSGANVLTF